This T cell receptor beta chain appears in the sequencing data of a study of Ad26.COV2.S vaccination and SARS-CoV-2 variants. Looking at the study overall: The study gave Ad26.COV2.S intramuscularly, once or twice 56 days apart.

Treatment noted: some 19 received Ad26.COV2.S at low or high dose, single or two shots; roughly 5 received placebo; per-sample allocation not given. Repertoires come from day 63 after the first vaccine or placebo injection. Boston hosted the donor, who was an adult aged 18-55 years. General study results and limits: Breadth measured for non-spike TCRs was similar across vaccine and placebo recipients. After vaccination, substantial breadth of spike-specific CD8+ and CD4+ responses was reported.

Regarding this clone: As yet, its antigen is unknown.

Measured with immunoSEQ multiplex PCR; TCRdb has only the in-frame clones, and not every one. The sample holds 440,000 or so clones, 90% seen once. The clonotype originates from a person aged 18 to 59 who received the Ad26.COV2.S COVID-19 vaccine or a placebo. The sample in question was peripheral blood, obtained in a trial of Ad26.COV2.S vaccine versus placebo.

Here the CDR3 reads CASSFTGTTNEKLFF. CDR3 sequence (DNA): TGTGCCAGCAGCTTTACAGGAACAACTAATGAAAAACTGTTTTTT. The V gene is TRBV14, the J gene TRBJ1-4, with TRBD1 as a possible D gene (5 bases). This CDR3 region has 15 residues. Trimming took 5 bases from V and 0 from J, leaving 10 bases between them. Germline lookup yields CDR1 SGHDN and CDR2 FVKESK.